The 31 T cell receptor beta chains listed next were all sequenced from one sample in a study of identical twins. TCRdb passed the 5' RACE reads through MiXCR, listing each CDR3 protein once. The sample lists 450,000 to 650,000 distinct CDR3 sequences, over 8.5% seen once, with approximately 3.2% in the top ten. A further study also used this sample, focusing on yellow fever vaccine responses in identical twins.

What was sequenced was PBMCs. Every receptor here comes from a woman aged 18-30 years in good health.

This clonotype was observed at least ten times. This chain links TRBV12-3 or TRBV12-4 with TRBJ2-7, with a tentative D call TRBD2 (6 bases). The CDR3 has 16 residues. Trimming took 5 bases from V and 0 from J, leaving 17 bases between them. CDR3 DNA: TGTGCCAGCAGTCCCGGAGGGCGGGATTACTCCTACGAGCAGTACTTC. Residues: CASSPGGRDYSYEQYF.

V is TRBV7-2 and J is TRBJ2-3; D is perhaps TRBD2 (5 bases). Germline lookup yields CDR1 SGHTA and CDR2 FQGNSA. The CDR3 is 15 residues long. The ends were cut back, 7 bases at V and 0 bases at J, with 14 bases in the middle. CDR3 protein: CASNRAGRSTDTQYF. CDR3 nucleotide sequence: TGTGCCAGCAACCGTGCGGGTAGGAGCACAGATACGCAGTATTTT.

The CDR3 DNA is TGCAGTGCCTTTACCTCCGGACCCAACACCGGGGAGCTGTTTTTT. As protein: CSAFTSGPNTGELFF. This chain uses TRBV20-1 with TRBJ2-2, with D uncertain. Between the trimmed V and J ends, which lost 6 bases and 2 bases, there was a span of 16 bases. The CDR3 contains 15 residues. Germline loops: CDR1 DFQATT, CDR2 SNEGSKA (reference sequence).

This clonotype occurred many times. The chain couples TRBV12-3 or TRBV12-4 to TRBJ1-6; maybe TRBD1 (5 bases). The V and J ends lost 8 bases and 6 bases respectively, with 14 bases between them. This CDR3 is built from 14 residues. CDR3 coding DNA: TGTGCCAGCGGCCCCGGGGCACCTAATTCACCCCTCCACTTT. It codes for CASGPGAPNSPLHF.

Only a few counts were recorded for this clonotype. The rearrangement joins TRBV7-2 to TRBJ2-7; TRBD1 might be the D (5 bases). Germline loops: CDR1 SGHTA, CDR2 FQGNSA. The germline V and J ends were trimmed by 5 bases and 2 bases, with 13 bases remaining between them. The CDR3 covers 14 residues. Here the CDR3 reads CASSNPTEAYEQYF. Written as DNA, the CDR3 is TGTGCCAGCAGCAACCCGACAGAAGCCTACGAGCAGTACTTC. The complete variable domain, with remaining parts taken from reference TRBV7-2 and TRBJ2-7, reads GAGVSQSPSNKVTEKGKDVELRCDPISGHTALYWYRQSLGQGLEFLIYFQGNSAPDKSGLPSDRFSAERTGGSVSTLTIQRTQQEDSAVYLCASSNPTEAYEQYFGPGTRLTVT.

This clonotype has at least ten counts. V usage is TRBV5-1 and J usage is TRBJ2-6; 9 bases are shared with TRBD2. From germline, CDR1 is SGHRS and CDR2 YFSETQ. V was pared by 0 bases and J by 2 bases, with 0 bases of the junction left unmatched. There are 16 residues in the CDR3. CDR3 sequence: CASSLASGAGANVLTF. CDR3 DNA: TGCGCCAGCAGCTTGGCTAGCGGGGCTGGGGCCAACGTCCTGACTTTC.

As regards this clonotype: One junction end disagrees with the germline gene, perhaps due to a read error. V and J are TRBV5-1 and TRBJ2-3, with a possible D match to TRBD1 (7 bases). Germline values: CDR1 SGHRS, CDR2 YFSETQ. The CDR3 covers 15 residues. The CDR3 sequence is CASTLDLARGRTHHF. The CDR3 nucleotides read TGCGCCAGCACCTTGGATCTAGCGAGGGGGCGGACCCATCATTTT.

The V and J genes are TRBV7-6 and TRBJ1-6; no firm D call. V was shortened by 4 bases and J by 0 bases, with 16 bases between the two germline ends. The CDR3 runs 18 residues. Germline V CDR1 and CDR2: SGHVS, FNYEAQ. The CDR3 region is CASSSLADGSSYNSPLHF. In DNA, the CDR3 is TGTGCCAGCAGCTCCCTAGCGGACGGGAGCTCCTATAATTCACCCCTCCACTTT.

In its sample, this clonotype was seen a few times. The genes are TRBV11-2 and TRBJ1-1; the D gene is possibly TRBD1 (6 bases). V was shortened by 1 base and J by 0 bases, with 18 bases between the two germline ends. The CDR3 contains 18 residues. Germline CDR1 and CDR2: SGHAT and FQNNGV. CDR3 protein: CASSLGSNTGTLNTEAFF. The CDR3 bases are TGTGCCAGCAGCTTAGGAAGCAATACAGGGACCCTGAACACTGAAGCTTTCTTT.

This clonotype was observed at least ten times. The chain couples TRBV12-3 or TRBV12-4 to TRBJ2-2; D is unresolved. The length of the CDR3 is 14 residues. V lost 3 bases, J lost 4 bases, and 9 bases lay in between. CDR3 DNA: TGTGCCAGCAGTTTGTCAACACCCACCGGGGAGCTGTTTTTT. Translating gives CASSLSTPTGELFF.

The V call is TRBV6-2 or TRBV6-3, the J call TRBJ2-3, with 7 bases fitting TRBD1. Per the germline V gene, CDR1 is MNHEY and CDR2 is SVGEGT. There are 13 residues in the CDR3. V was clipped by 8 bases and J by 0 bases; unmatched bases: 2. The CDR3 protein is CASDRASTDTQYF. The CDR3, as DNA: TGTGCCAGCGACAGGGCTAGCACAGATACGCAGTATTTT.

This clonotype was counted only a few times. In DNA, the CDR3 is TGTGCCATCAGTCCCAGGGGTGGTGAAAAACTGTTTTTT. Translation: CAISPRGGEKLFF. The chain has TRBV10-3 and TRBJ1-4; the D gene is possibly TRBD1 (6 bases). V was pared by 5 bases and J by 7 bases, with 11 bases between. The CDR3 spans 13 residues. CDR1 and CDR2 from the germline V gene are ENHRY and SYGVKD.

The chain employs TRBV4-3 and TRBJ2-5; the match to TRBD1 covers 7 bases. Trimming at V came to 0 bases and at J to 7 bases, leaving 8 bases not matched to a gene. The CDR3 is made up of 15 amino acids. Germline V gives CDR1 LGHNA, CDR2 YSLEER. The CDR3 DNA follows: TGCGCCAGCAGCCAAGATAACGGACAGGCCATGACCCAGTACTTC. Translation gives CASSQDNGQAMTQYF.

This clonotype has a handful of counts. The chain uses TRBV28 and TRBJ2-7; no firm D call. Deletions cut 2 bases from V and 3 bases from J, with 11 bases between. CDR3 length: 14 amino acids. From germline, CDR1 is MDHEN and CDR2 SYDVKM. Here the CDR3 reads CASSLVNQLYEQYF. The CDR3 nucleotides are TGTGCCAGCAGTTTAGTGAATCAACTCTACGAGCAGTACTTC.

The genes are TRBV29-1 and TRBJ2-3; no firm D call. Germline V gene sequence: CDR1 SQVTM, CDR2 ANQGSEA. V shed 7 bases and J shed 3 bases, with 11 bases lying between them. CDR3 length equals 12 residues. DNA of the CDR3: TGCAGCGCAACGACAAGAACAGATACGCAGTATTTT. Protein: CSATTRTDTQYF.

CDR3 protein: CASSRQGGSSYNEQFF. CDR3 DNA: TGTGCCAGCTCCAGACAGGGGGGGTCCTCCTACAATGAGCAGTTCTTC. This chain joins TRBV7-9 and TRBJ2-1; 9 positions match TRBD1. CDR3 size: 16 residues. Germline CDR1 SEHNR, CDR2 FQNEAQ (reference sequence). The ends lost 8 bases at V and 0 bases at J; junction bases unmatched: 8.

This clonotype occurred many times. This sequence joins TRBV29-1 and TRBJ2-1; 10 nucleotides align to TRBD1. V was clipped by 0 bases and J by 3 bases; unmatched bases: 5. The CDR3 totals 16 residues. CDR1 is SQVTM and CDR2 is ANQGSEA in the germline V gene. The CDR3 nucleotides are TGCAGCGTTGAAGATCTTGGGACAGGGGTCTACAATGAGCAGTTCTTC. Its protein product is CSVEDLGTGVYNEQFF.

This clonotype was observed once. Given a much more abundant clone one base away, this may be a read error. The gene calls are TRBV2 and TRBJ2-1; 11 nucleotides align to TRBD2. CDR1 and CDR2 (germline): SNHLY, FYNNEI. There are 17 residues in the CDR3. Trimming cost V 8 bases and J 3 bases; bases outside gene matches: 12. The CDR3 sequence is CASWEGLAGLNYNEQFF. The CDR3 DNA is TGTGCCAGCTGGGAAGGACTAGCGGGCCTAAACTACAATGAGCAGTTCTTC.

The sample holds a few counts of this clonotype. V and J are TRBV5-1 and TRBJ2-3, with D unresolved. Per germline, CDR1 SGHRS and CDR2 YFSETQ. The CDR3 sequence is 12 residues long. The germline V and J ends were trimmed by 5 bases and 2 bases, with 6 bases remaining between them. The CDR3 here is CASRQITDTQYF. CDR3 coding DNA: TGCGCCAGCAGACAGATCACAGATACGCAGTATTTT. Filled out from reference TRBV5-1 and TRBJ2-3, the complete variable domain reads KAGVTQTPRYLIKTRGQQVTLSCSPISGHRSVSWYQQTPGQGLQFLFEYFSETQRNKGNFPGRFSGRQFSNSRSEMNVSTLELGDSALYLCASRQITDTQYFGPGTRLTVL.

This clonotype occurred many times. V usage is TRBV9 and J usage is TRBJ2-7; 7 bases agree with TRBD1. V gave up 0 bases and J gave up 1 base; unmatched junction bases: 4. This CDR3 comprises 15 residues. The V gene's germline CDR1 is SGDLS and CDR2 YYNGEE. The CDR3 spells CASSVGQGLSYEQYF. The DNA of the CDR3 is TGTGCCAGCAGCGTAGGACAGGGCCTATCCTACGAGCAGTACTTC.

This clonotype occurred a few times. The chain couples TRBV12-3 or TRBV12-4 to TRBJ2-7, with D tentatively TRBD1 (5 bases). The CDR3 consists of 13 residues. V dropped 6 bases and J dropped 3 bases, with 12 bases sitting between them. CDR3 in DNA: TGTGCCAGCAGGGACGGACAAAGCTACGAGCAGTACTTC. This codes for CASRDGQSYEQYF.

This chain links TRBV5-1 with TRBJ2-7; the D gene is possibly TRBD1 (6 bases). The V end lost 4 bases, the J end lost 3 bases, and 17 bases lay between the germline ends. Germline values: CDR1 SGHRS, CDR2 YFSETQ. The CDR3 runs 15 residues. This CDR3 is CASSRVSGADYEQYF. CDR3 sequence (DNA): TGCGCCAGCAGCCGAGTTTCAGGGGCTGACTACGAGCAGTACTTC.

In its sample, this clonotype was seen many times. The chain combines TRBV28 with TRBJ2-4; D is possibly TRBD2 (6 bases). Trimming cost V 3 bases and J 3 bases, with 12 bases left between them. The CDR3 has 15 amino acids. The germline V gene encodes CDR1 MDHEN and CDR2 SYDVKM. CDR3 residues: CASSFYGSGKNIQYF. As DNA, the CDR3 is TGTGCCAGCAGTTTTTACGGGAGCGGCAAAAACATTCAGTACTTC.

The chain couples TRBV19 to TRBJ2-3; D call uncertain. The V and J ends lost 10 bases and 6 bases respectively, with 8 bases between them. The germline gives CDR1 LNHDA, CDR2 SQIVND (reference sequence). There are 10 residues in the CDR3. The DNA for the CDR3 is TGTGCCACCCATTTCGATACGCAGTATTTT. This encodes CATHFDTQYF.

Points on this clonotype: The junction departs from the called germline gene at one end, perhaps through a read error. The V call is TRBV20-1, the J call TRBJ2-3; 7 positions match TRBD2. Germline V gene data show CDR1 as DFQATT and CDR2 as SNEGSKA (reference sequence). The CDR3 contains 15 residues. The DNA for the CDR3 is TGCAGTGTTAGACGTCCAGCGGGGCTCGGCGATACGCAGTATTTT. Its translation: CSVRRPAGLGDTQYF.

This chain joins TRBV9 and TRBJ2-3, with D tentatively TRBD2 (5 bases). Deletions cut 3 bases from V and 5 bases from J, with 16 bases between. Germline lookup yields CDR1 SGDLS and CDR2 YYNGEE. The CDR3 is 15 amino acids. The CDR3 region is CASSATSYLGDTQYF. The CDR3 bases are TGTGCCAGCAGCGCTACTAGTTATTTAGGAGATACGCAGTATTTT. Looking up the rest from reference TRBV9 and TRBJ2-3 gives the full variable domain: DSGVTQTPKHLITATGQRVTLRCSPRSGDLSVYWYQQSLDQGLQFLIQYYNGEERAKGNILERFSAQQFPDLHSELNLSSLELGDSALYFCASSATSYLGDTQYFGPGTRLTVL.

CDR3 in DNA: TGCGCCAGCAGCCAAGGACTAGTCTCCTACGAGCAGTACTTC. Translated, it gives CASSQGLVSYEQYF. The chain joins TRBV4-1 to TRBJ2-7; D is perhaps TRBD2 (6 bases). CDR1 MGHRA and CDR2 YSYEKL come from the germline V gene. V lost 1 base and J 0 bases, leaving 7 bases between the germline ends. There are 14 residues in the CDR3.

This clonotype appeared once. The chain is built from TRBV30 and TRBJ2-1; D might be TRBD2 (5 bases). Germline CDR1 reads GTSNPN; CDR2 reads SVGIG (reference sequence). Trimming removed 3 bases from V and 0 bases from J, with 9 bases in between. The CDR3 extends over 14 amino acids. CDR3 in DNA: TGTGCCTGGAGAGGACTTAGCTCCTACAATGAGCAGTTCTTC. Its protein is CAWRGLSSYNEQFF.

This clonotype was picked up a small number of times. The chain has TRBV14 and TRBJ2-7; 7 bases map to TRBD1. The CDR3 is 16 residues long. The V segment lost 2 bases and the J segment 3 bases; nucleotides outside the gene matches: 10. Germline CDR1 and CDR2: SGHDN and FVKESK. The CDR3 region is CASSQRRQGPGYEQYF. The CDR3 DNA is TGTGCCAGCAGCCAACGCCGACAGGGTCCAGGCTACGAGCAGTACTTC.

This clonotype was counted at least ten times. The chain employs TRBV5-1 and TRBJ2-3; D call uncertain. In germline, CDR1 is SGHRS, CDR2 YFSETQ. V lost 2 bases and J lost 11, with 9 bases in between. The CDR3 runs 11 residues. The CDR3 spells CASSLDSEQYF. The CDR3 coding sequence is TGCGCCAGCAGCTTAGACTCGGAGCAGTATTTT.

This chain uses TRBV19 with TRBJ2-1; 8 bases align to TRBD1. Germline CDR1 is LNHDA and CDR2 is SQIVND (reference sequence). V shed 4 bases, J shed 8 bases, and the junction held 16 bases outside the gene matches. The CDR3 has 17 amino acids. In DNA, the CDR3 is TGTGCCAGTAGTAAAGTTCCGGACAGGGCCCGTCTCGATGAGCAGTTCTTC. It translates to CASSKVPDRARLDEQFF.